Judged by abundance, the clone carrying this T cell receptor (beta chain) is medium-sized (0.01 to 0.1%). Its target is not known. The sample originates from a study of T cells in localized non-small cell lung cancer. Study outcomes and limitations: Adjacent lung had a median about 57 of the 100 largest tumor clones.

Some clones are missing from TCRdb's copy, which holds only in-frame ones; the method was immunoSEQ multiplex PCR. This sample has thousands of clones, with 25% found just once. CDR1 is MNHGY, CDR2 SAAAGT, per germline. The CDR3 has 13 amino acids. The V and J ends lost 6 bases and 0 bases respectively, with 8 bases between them. The TCR was taken from a male donor at least 60 years old with stage I lung adenocarcinoma. The rearrangement uses TRBV6-8 and TRBJ1-2; possibly TRBD1 for D (6 bases). The source was lung tumor tissue, collected before any cancer treatment. The CDR3 nucleotides are TGTGCCAGCAGGACAGGCTCTAACTATGGCTACACCTTC. Its translation: CASRTGSNYGYTF.